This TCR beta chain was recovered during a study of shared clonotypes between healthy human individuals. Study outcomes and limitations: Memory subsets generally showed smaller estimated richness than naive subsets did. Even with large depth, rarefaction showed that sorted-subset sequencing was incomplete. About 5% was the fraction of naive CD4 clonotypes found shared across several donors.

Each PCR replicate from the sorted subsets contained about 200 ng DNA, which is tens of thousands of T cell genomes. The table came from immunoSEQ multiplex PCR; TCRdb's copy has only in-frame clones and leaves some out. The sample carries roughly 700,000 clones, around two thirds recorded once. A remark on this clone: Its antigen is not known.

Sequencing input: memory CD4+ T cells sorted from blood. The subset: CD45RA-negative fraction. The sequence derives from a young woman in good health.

The CDR3 region is CASSRRVDSYNEQFF. Here the CDR3 DNA reads TGTGCCAGCAGCCGAAGAGTGGACTCCTACAATGAGCAGTTCTTC. The chain links TRBV14 to TRBJ2-1; D not certain. Trimming pared 4 bases from V and 0 bases from J, leaving 10 bases between. The V gene's germline CDR1 is SGHDN and CDR2 FVKESK. The CDR3 is 15 amino acids.